This T cell receptor (beta chain) comes out of a study of identical twins. This CDR3 is built from 9 residues. A universal primer site was added by template switching, and unique molecular identifiers were carried by the cDNA. MiXCR was run by TCRdb on the 5' RACE reads, yielding one entry per CDR3 protein. The repertoire holds about 920,000 distinct CDR3 sequences, with roughly an eighth as singletons. This clonotype was seen more than once but under ten times. At one boundary the junction diverges from the germline segment, which might be a read error. Healthy Caucasians provided all donations. This sample was also put to use in a study of yellow fever vaccine responses in identical twins. In that study: Each twin's T cell response to the vaccine was reported to look partly convergent and partly personalized.

The sequenced sample consisted of PBMCs. The source is a woman aged 18-29 years in good health. V and J are TRBV12-3 or TRBV12-4 and TRBJ1-1; D perhaps matches TRBD1 (5 bases). The CDR3 sequence: CASSFRGAF. As DNA, the CDR3 is TGTGCCAGCAGTTTTCGCGGGGCGTTT.